These 19 T cell receptor beta chains originate from one sample sequenced in a study of beta chain features in type 1 diabetes. Sequencing targeted expressed TCRB transcripts, as all isolated RNA had been reverse transcribed. Here immunoSEQ multiplex PCR was the method, and the copy in TCRdb shows in-frame clones only, minus some. This table has 90,000 to 110,000 clones, 40% appearing once. The sequencing input was stem cell memory CD4+ T cells from blood. Source of these receptors: a young woman in good health.

The V gene is TRBV19, the J gene TRBJ1-1; D is uncertain. Germline assignment: CDR1 LNHDA and CDR2 SQIVND (reference sequence). This CDR3 spans 15 amino acids. Trimming pared 8 bases from V and 1 base from J, leaving 17 bases between. DNA of the CDR3: TGTGCCAGTGAAAAGCTAGTGAATGGGAACACTGAAGCTTTCTTT. Translation gives CASEKLVNGNTEAFF.

This clone has only a few counts. This chain joins TRBV19 and TRBJ2-7, with TRBD2 matching over 10 bases. This CDR3 region has 15 residues. Losses at the gene ends were 3 bases for V and 3 bases for J; bases not matched to a gene: 5. The V gene's germline CDR1 is LNHDA and CDR2 SQIVND (reference sequence). The CDR3: CASSISSGGGYEQYF. In nucleotides, the CDR3 is TGTGCCAGTAGTATCTCTAGCGGGGGAGGCTACGAGCAGTACTTC.

This sequence joins TRBV19 and TRBJ1-5; a possible D gene is TRBD1 (6 bases). Germline lookup yields CDR1 LNHDA and CDR2 SQIVND (reference sequence). Trimming took off 6 bases at V and 4 bases at J, with 16 bases between the two ends. The CDR3 is made up of 15 amino acids. The CDR3 loop is CASSKAGTPNQPQHF. CDR3 bases: TGTGCCAGTAGCAAAGCCGGGACACCAAATCAGCCCCAGCATTTT.

The V call is TRBV11-1, the J call TRBJ2-1, with 12 bases identical to TRBD2. The CDR3 sequence is 16 residues long. V was clipped by 6 bases and J by 4 bases; unmatched bases: 7. CDR1 and CDR2 from the germline V gene are SGHAT and FQDESV (reference sequence). Here the CDR3 DNA reads TGTGCCAGCAGTCGCAGACTAGCGGGAGAGTACAATGAGCAGTTCTTC. Translated: CASSRRLAGEYNEQFF.

In its sample, this clone was seen a few times. The rearrangement joins TRBV18 to TRBJ2-5; TRBD1 might be the D (5 bases). This CDR3 is built from 15 residues. CDR1 is KGHSH and CDR2 is LQKENI in the germline V gene. V was pared by 6 bases and J by 2 bases, with 16 bases between. CDR3 sequence: CASSTTNQGQETQYF. The CDR3 DNA is TGTGCCAGCTCTACTACTAATCAGGGACAAGAGACCCAGTACTTC.

This clone was observed a few times. The chain uses TRBV30 and TRBJ2-1; TRBD2 agrees at 10 bases. The germline V gene encodes CDR1 GTSNPN and CDR2 SVGIG (reference sequence). V trimming: 0 bases; J trimming: 7 bases; junction bases outside the gene matches: 6. The CDR3 is 15 residues long. The CDR3 is CAWSVASGSRNEQFF. The DNA for the CDR3 is TGTGCCTGGAGTGTGGCTAGCGGGAGTCGGAATGAGCAGTTCTTC.

The chain couples TRBV4-3 to TRBJ2-7; 8 nucleotides line up with TRBD1. After removal of 3 bases from V and 4 bases from J, the junction contained 2 bases not matched to a gene. Germline-derived CDR1 and CDR2 are LGHNA and YSLEER. CDR3 length: 13 residues. As DNA, the CDR3 is TGCGCCAGCAGCCATGGACAGGGATACGAGCAGTACTTC. Its protein is CASSHGQGYEQYF.

Only a few counts were recorded for this clone. J is TRBJ2-5 and V is TRBV5-1; D perhaps matches TRBD2 (5 bases). V was shortened by 5 bases and J by 2 bases, with 10 bases between the two germline ends. This CDR3 contains 13 residues. Germline assignment: CDR1 SGHRS and CDR2 YFSETQ. DNA of the CDR3: TGCGCCAGCAGACGGACTGGACAAGAGACCCAGTACTTC. The encoded protein is CASRRTGQETQYF.

The rearrangement links TRBV9 to TRBJ2-1; 8 bases are shared with TRBD1. V was pared by 2 bases and J by 9 bases, with 16 bases of the junction left unmatched. The CDR3 sequence is 17 residues long. Germline V lookup: CDR1 SGDLS, CDR2 YYNGEE. The CDR3 sequence is CASSVGGGGQGAGEQFF. In DNA form, the CDR3 reads TGTGCCAGCAGCGTGGGAGGAGGTGGTCAGGGGGCGGGTGAGCAGTTCTTC.

This chain links TRBV29-1 with TRBJ2-1; 10 bases are a match to TRBD2. The CDR3 is 16 amino acids. CDR1 is SQVTM, CDR2 ANQGSEA, per germline. J lost 5 bases, V lost 6 bases, and 13 bases had no gene match. The CDR3 coding sequence is TGCAGCGTCAACAGGGAACTAGCGGGACGAAACAATGAGCAGTTCTTC. This encodes CSVNRELAGRNNEQFF.

In DNA form, the CDR3 reads TGTGCCACCAGCAGAGAGGCAGGGAAAAGAACCCGGGGGGAAAAACTGTTTTTT. Translated, it gives CATSREAGKRTRGEKLFF. The V call is TRBV15, the J call TRBJ1-4, with a weak D call TRBD1 (5 bases). Trimming shortened V by 0 bases and J by 8 bases, and 22 bases separated the two germline ends. Germline V gene lookup returns CDR1 LNHNV and CDR2 YYDKDF (reference sequence). The CDR3 consists of 18 residues.

The chain carries TRBV5-5 and TRBJ1-5; TRBD1 is a possible D gene (6 bases). Trimming took 4 bases from V and 5 from J, leaving 13 bases between them. The CDR3 contains 14 residues. Germline lookup yields CDR1 SGHKS and CDR2 YYEKEE (reference sequence). As DNA, the CDR3 is TGTGCCAGCAGCCCTGGACAGAGAGATCAGCCCCAGCATTTT. This gives the protein CASSPGQRDQPQHF.

This clone has just a few counts. The chain links TRBV15 to TRBJ1-2; tentative D call: TRBD1 (5 bases). The CDR3 loop spans 13 amino acids. Trimming took off 7 bases at V and 3 bases at J, with 12 bases between the two ends. The germline V gene encodes CDR1 LNHNV and CDR2 YYDKDF (reference sequence). For the CDR3, the DNA is TGTGCCACCAAGGCAGGGCCCTACTATGGCTACACCTTC. Protein sequence: CATKAGPYYGYTF.

This chain connects TRBV6-6 to TRBJ2-5; a weak D match, TRBD1 (7 bases). The V and J ends lost 2 bases and 7 bases respectively, with 11 bases between them. There are 13 residues in the CDR3. Looked up from germline, CDR1 is MNHNY and CDR2 is SVGAGI (reference sequence). The CDR3 region has the DNA TGTGCCAGCAGTTACGGGCAGGGGGGGACCCAGTACTTC. Amino acid sequence: CASSYGQGGTQYF.

The gene calls are TRBV4-2 and TRBJ2-2; weak D call: TRBD2 (5 bases). This CDR3 is 15 amino acids long. V was shortened by 1 base and J by 1 base, with 7 bases between the two germline ends. Germline CDR1 and CDR2: LGHNA and YNFKEQ. CDR3 protein: CASSQAGMNTGELFF. The CDR3 region has the DNA TGTGCCAGCAGCCAAGCGGGGATGAACACCGGGGAGCTGTTTTTT.

The chain recombines TRBV5-1 with TRBJ2-5; possible D gene TRBD1, 6 bases. TRBJ2-7 matches the DNA end more closely, so the J call is doubtful. Germline lookup yields CDR1 SGHRS and CDR2 YFSETQ. This CDR3 spans 15 amino acids. The CDR3 bases are TGCGCCAGCAGCTTGGTCTGGACAGAGCCCTACGAGCAGTACTTC. It translates to CASSLVWTEPYEQYF.

V gene TRBV4-2 combines with J gene TRBJ2-1, with TRBD2 matching over 14 bases. This CDR3 is 16 amino acids long. The ends lost 4 bases at V and 4 bases at J; junction bases unmatched: 3. Germline V gene sequence: CDR1 LGHNA, CDR2 YNFKEQ. In DNA, the CDR3 is TGTGCCAGCAGCCTCCGACTAGCGGGAGGGTACAATGAGCAGTTCTTC. Amino acid sequence: CASSLRLAGGYNEQFF.

The genes are TRBV2 and TRBJ2-2, with D perhaps TRBD2 (6 bases). The CDR3 extends over 14 amino acids. V was shortened by 5 bases and J by 4 bases, with 11 bases between the two germline ends. Germline CDR1 reads SNHLY; CDR2 reads FYNNEI. The CDR3 protein is CASSWGVGTGELFF. CDR3 nucleotide sequence: TGTGCCAGCAGTTGGGGGGTTGGCACCGGGGAGCTGTTTTTT.

The chain is built from TRBV7-9 and TRBJ1-4; 8 positions match TRBD1. Germline values: CDR1 SEHNR, CDR2 FQNEAQ (reference sequence). This CDR3 is 15 amino acids long. With V trimmed by 2 bases and J by 8 bases, 7 bases remained unmatched. The CDR3 loop reads CASSLSGTGGEKLFF. The CDR3, as DNA: TGTGCCAGCAGCTTAAGCGGGACAGGCGGGGAAAAACTGTTTTTT.